This T cell receptor beta chain stems from a study of T cell responses to AZD1222 COVID-19 vaccine. The study, taken as a whole, reports: Without day 14 samples, only post-peak T cell repertoires were studied. Donors, mostly white British, included more females; clonal diversity was possibly underestimated. Baseline seropositives among AZD1222 recipients totaled only five or six.

V lost 4 bases and J 6 bases, leaving 16 bases between the germline ends. This CDR3 has 15 residues. CDR1 GTSNPN and CDR2 SVGIG come from the germline V gene (reference sequence). Clones were read by immunoSEQ multiplex PCR, and TCRdb kept only the in-frame ones, dropping some. The sample consists of 75,000 to 100,000 clones, about 86% of them appearing once. Turning to this clone: As yet, its antigen is unknown.

This clonotype was sampled from an adult in good health. The gene calls are TRBV30 and TRBJ1-6; no clear D gene. The specimen was peripheral blood, collected on day 0 of MenACWY control vaccination. CDR3 sequence (DNA): TGTGCCTGGACAACCGCCCCTGGGGTTAATTCACCCCTCCACTTT. This codes for CAWTTAPGVNSPLHF.